These 28 T cell receptor beta chains originate from one sample sequenced in a study of identical twins. TCRdb re-called the 5' RACE reads through MiXCR, storing one row per CDR3 protein. This table has some 460,000 distinct CDR3 sequences, 14% appearing once. The same sample was also used in a study of yellow fever vaccine responses in identical twins.

The sequenced sample was CD4+ T cells sorted from blood. The receptors were sampled from a woman younger than 30 in good health.

There are a few counts of this clonotype. The chain carries TRBV2 and TRBJ1-3, with unresolved D. CDR1 and CDR2 (germline): SNHLY, FYNNEI. V lost 1 base, J lost 14 bases, and 9 bases lay in between. This CDR3 spans 11 amino acids. This CDR3 is CASSEGGLLYF. The CDR3 DNA reads TGTGCCAGCAGTGAAGGAGGACTGTTATATTTT. Full variable domain (missing parts from reference TRBV2 and TRBJ1-3): EPEVTQTPSHQVTQMGQEVILRCVPISNHLYFYWYRQILGQKVEFLVSFYNNEISEKSEIFDDQFSVERPDGSNFTLKIRSTKLEDSAMYFCASSEGGLLYFGEGSWLTVV.

This clonotype has at least ten counts. The chain recombines TRBV14 with TRBJ2-7; D is possibly TRBD1 (6 bases). V was trimmed by 4 bases and J by 5 bases, leaving 9 bases between them. The CDR3 is 12 residues long. CDR1 SGHDN and CDR2 FVKESK come from the germline V gene. For the CDR3, the DNA is TGTGCCAGCAGCCTGGACAGACACGAGCAGTACTTC. Translation gives CASSLDRHEQYF.

This clonotype appeared a few times. The gene calls are TRBV5-1 and TRBJ1-1, with D unclear. Trimming removed 4 bases from V and 1 base from J, with 8 bases in between. Germline CDR1 reads SGHRS; CDR2 reads YFSETQ. This CDR3 contains 13 residues. The CDR3 here is CASSLLANTEAFF. CDR3 coding DNA: TGCGCCAGCAGCCTCCTGGCGAACACTGAAGCTTTCTTT.

Only a few counts were recorded for this clonotype. The V and J genes are TRBV7-6 and TRBJ2-7; tentatively, D is TRBD1 (5 bases). The ends were cut back, 4 bases at V and 7 bases at J, with 14 bases in the middle. The CDR3 totals 13 residues. CDR1 SGHVS and CDR2 FNYEAQ come from the germline V gene. CDR3 sequence reads: CASSSTPRVEQYF. Written as DNA, the CDR3 is TGTGCCAGCAGCTCGACCCCCAGGGTTGAGCAGTACTTC.

This chain uses TRBV5-6 with TRBJ2-3; perhaps TRBD1 as D (6 bases). The germline V gene encodes CDR1 SGHDT and CDR2 YYEEEE. Trimming shortened V by 9 bases and J by 1 base, and 12 bases separated the two germline ends. The CDR3 has 13 residues. Here the CDR3 DNA reads TGTGCCATGGGCCCAGGGGGCACAGATACGCAGTATTTT. This translates into CAMGPGGTDTQYF.

This clonotype was recorded a few times. The V call is TRBV7-2, the J call TRBJ1-1; TRBD1 matches 10 bases. CDR1 is SGHTA and CDR2 is FQGNSA in the germline V gene. V lost 4 bases and J lost 0; bases outside the gene matches: 8. The CDR3 covers 17 residues. CDR3 loop: CASSSLGQGFLNTEAFF. CDR3 DNA: TGTGCCAGCAGCTCATTGGGACAGGGGTTTTTGAACACTGAAGCTTTCTTT.

This clonotype was observed a few times. V gene TRBV7-9 combines with J gene TRBJ2-7; no firm D call. There are 17 residues in the CDR3. The V and J ends lost 2 bases and 7 bases respectively, with 24 bases between them. Germline loops: CDR1 SEHNR, CDR2 FQNEAQ (reference sequence). The CDR3 loop reads CASSLLMPGLLPSEQYF. The CDR3 DNA sequence: TGTGCCAGCAGCTTATTAATGCCGGGTCTTCTACCCTCAGAGCAGTACTTC.

This clonotype was seen more than once but under ten times. The CDR3 coding sequence is TGTGCCAGCAGCCAGAGCTCCGACAGGCAAAGCTATGGCTACACCTTC. Translation: CASSQSSDRQSYGYTF. The chain links TRBV7-2 to TRBJ1-2; weak D call: TRBD1 (6 bases). The V end was cut by 5 bases, the J end by 4 bases, with 20 bases between. This CDR3 contains 16 residues. Germline V gene lookup returns CDR1 SGHTA and CDR2 FQGNSA.

A few counts support this clonotype. The rearrangement links TRBV12-5 to TRBJ2-1, with D maybe TRBD2 (6 bases). Germline CDR1 is LGHNT and CDR2 is FRNRAP. The CDR3 sequence is 11 residues long. The germline V and J ends were trimmed by 6 bases and 10 bases, with 10 bases remaining between them. In DNA, the CDR3 is TGTGCTAGTGGCGGGAGCATCGAGCAGTTCTTC. Translation: CASGGSIEQFF.

This clonotype appeared many times. This chain links TRBV5-1 with TRBJ1-4, with 8 bases matching TRBD1. Per germline, CDR1 SGHRS and CDR2 YFSETQ. Trimming cost V 0 bases and J 6 bases; bases outside gene matches: 4. The length of the CDR3 is 15 residues. The CDR3: CASSLGQGKDEKLFF. The CDR3 coding sequence is TGCGCCAGCAGCTTGGGACAGGGGAAAGATGAAAAACTGTTTTTT.

The rearrangement joins TRBV7-2 to TRBJ2-7; D remains ambiguous. V was cut by 1 base and J by 7 bases, with 11 bases left in between. Germline lookup yields CDR1 SGHTA and CDR2 FQGNSA. The CDR3 contains 13 residues. CDR3 bases: TGTGCCAGCAGCTTAGTTTTTGCGGAAGAGCAGTACTTC. It codes for CASSLVFAEEQYF.

The V gene is TRBV6-2 or TRBV6-3, the J gene TRBJ2-6; D remains ambiguous. Germline V gene data show CDR1 as MNHEY and CDR2 as SVGEGT. V gave up 6 bases and J gave up 2 bases, with 8 bases separating them. The CDR3 runs 14 residues. For the CDR3, the DNA is TGTGCCAGCAGGAAGGACGCTGGGGCCAACGTCCTGACTTTC. Translated, it gives CASRKDAGANVLTF.

There are a few counts of this clonotype. The chain combines TRBV7-2 with TRBJ2-7; D gene unclear. Germline CDR1 reads SGHTA; CDR2 reads FQGNSA. The CDR3 contains 15 residues. The V end lost 6 bases, the J end lost 1 base, and 16 bases lay between the germline ends. The CDR3 protein is CASRSYADGSYEQYF. The CDR3 nucleotides are TGTGCCAGCAGGTCCTACGCGGACGGATCCTACGAGCAGTACTTC.

This clonotype came up a few times. V is TRBV20-1 and J is TRBJ2-1; weak D call: TRBD1 (5 bases). From germline, CDR1 is DFQATT and CDR2 SNEGSKA (reference sequence). Trimming removed 3 bases at V and 4 bases at J, with 10 bases between. CDR3 size: 13 residues. The CDR3 coding sequence is TGCAGTGCTAGTTCTGCAGGGTACAATGAGCAGTTCTTC. Residues: CSASSAGYNEQFF.

As to this clonotype: Relative to the germline gene, one junction end is altered; a read error may explain this. The rearrangement joins TRBV3-1 to TRBJ1-1; tentatively, D is TRBD1 (5 bases). The CDR3 loop spans 17 amino acids. Germline V gene data show CDR1 as LGHDT and CDR2 as YNNKEL (reference sequence). In DNA form, the CDR3 reads TGTACCAGCAGTTCCGAGGGACCTTTGCCGCAGAACACTGAAGCTTTCTTT. Residues: CTSSSEGPLPQNTEAFF.

This clonotype was recorded at least ten times. This chain connects TRBV11-2 to TRBJ2-7; 10 nucleotides align to TRBD2. The germline CDR1 and CDR2 sequences are SGHAT and FQNNGV. V lost 5 bases to trimming and J lost 4 bases; unmatched junction nucleotides: 5. This CDR3 has 14 amino acids. The CDR3 region has the DNA TGTGCCAGCAGCCGTAGCGGGAGGTTTTACGAGCAGTACTTC. This translates into CASSRSGRFYEQYF.

This clonotype appeared a few times. The J gene is TRBJ2-2, the V gene TRBV28; D is possibly TRBD2 (5 bases). Germline V gene sequence: CDR1 MDHEN, CDR2 SYDVKM. There are 13 residues in the CDR3. Trimming left V 7 bases short and J 5 bases short, with 11 bases between. DNA for the CDR3: TGTGCCAGCACTCTGAGGGAGACCGGGGAGCTGTTTTTT. Translation: CASTLRETGELFF.

There are many counts of this clonotype. The V gene is TRBV12-3 or TRBV12-4, the J gene TRBJ2-1; D uncertain. Trimming took off 1 base at V and 2 bases at J, with 6 bases between the two ends. This CDR3 has 14 amino acids. The CDR3 DNA reads TGTGCCAGCAGTTTAGGCGCAGCCTACAATGAGCAGTTCTTC. It translates to CASSLGAAYNEQFF.

About this clonotype: At one of its ends the junction is not consistent with the germline gene, which may arise from a read error. The chain carries TRBV7-9 and TRBJ2-4; unclear D gene. Germline V gene lookup returns CDR1 SEHNR and CDR2 FQNEAQ (reference sequence). CDR3 length: 13 amino acids. CDR3 protein: CASSLALRTQLSF. CDR3 bases: TGTGCCAGCAGCTTAGCGCTGCGGACCCAGCTGAGCTTC.

At least ten counts were recorded for this clonotype. This chain joins TRBV12-3 or TRBV12-4 and TRBJ1-1, with D maybe TRBD1 (6 bases). The length of the CDR3 is 14 residues. The V end lost 5 bases, the J end lost 6 bases, and 16 bases lay between the germline ends. DNA for the CDR3: TGTGCCAGCAGTCCAAACAGGGACGGCCCTGAAGCTTTCTTT. Translation gives CASSPNRDGPEAFF.

The V and J genes are TRBV3-1 and TRBJ1-1; the D is unclear. This CDR3 has 13 amino acids. CDR1 is LGHDT and CDR2 is YNNKEL in the germline V gene (reference sequence). V was pared by 4 bases and J by 8 bases, with 14 bases between. CDR3 in amino acids: CASSLLEAKEAFF. The CDR3 nucleotides read TGTGCCAGCAGCCTGCTGGAGGCGAAAGAAGCTTTCTTT.

The chain's CDR3 is CASSSRGLEKAEQYF. DNA of the CDR3: TGTGCCAGCAGTTCTCGGGGACTAGAAAAAGCCGAGCAGTACTTC. V and J are TRBV28 and TRBJ2-7, with 8 bases matching TRBD2. J lost 6 bases, V lost 4 bases, and 11 bases had no gene match. Germline assignment: CDR1 MDHEN and CDR2 SYDVKM. The length of the CDR3 is 15 residues.

This clonotype has more than one count but fewer than ten. The genes are TRBV20-1 and TRBJ2-5, with TRBD2 matching 7 bases. With V trimmed by 6 bases and J by 5 bases, 9 bases remained unmatched. Per the germline V gene, CDR1 is DFQATT and CDR2 is SNEGSKA (reference sequence). This CDR3 is 13 amino acids long. Here the CDR3 DNA reads TGCAGTGCCCCTTGGGGAGGGAGGGAGACCCAGTACTTC. Its translation: CSAPWGGRETQYF.

The rearrangement uses TRBV7-2 and TRBJ2-5, with a possible D match to TRBD2 (5 bases). Per the germline V gene, CDR1 is SGHTA and CDR2 is FQGNSA. CDR3 size: 13 residues. Trimming left V 5 bases short and J 8 bases short, with 15 bases between. The CDR3 reads CASSERTGLTQYF. CDR3 in DNA: TGTGCCAGCAGCGAAAGGACGGGATTAACCCAGTACTTC.

This clonotype was seen a handful of times. The rearrangement joins TRBV7-2 to TRBJ2-7, with D perhaps TRBD2 (6 bases). With 0 bases removed from V and 5 bases from J, the gap between germline ends came to 14 bases. This CDR3 region has 15 residues. Germline lookup yields CDR1 SGHTA and CDR2 FQGNSA. The CDR3 is CASSLASGSPHEQYF. In DNA, the CDR3 is TGTGCCAGCAGCTTAGCTAGCGGTTCCCCCCACGAGCAGTACTTC.

The genes are TRBV7-9 and TRBJ1-5; 7 nucleotides match TRBD1. CDR1 SEHNR and CDR2 FQNEAQ come from the germline V gene (reference sequence). The CDR3 is made up of 14 amino acids. With 4 bases clipped from V and 5 bases from J, the junction kept 5 bases outside the gene matches. In DNA form, the CDR3 reads TGTGCCAGCAGCTCGGGACAGTCAGATCAGCCCCAGCATTTT. Translation gives CASSSGQSDQPQHF.

V gene TRBV18 combines with J gene TRBJ2-7; TRBD1 matches at 8 bases. Germline V gene lookup returns CDR1 KGHSH and CDR2 LQKENI. This CDR3 spans 14 amino acids. Trimming took 4 bases from V and 2 from J; bases not matched to a gene: 4. The CDR3: CASSQGQAAYEQYF. In DNA, the CDR3 is TGTGCCAGCTCACAGGGACAGGCGGCCTACGAGCAGTACTTC.

Here the CDR3 reads CSVVTGYGDTQYF. As DNA, the CDR3 is TGCAGCGTTGTCACAGGATATGGGGATACGCAGTATTTT. This chain connects TRBV29-1 to TRBJ2-3; TRBD1 is a possible D gene (5 bases). V lost 4 bases and J 6 bases, leaving 14 bases between the germline ends. The germline V gene encodes CDR1 SQVTM and CDR2 ANQGSEA. The CDR3 runs to 13 residues.